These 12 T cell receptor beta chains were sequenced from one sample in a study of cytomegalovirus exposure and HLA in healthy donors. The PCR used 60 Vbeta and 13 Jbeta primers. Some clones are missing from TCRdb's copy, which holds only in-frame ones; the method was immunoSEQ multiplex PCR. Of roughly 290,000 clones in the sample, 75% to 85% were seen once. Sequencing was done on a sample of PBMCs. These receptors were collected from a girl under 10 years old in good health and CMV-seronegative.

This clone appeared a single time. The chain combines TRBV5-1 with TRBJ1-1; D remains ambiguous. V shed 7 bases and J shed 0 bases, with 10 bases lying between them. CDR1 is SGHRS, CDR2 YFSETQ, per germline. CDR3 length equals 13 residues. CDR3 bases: TGCGCCAGCCGCACAACAGTGAACACTGAAGCTTTCTTT. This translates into CASRTTVNTEAFF.

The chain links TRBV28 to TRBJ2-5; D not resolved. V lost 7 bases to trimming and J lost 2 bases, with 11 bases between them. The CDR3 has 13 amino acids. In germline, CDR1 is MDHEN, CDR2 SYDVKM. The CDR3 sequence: CASIPGTQETQYF. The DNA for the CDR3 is TGTGCCAGCATCCCGGGTACTCAAGAGACCCAGTACTTC.

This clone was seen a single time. CDR3: CATKSGGLARHNEQFF. CDR3 DNA sequence: TGTGCAACGAAAAGCGGGGGACTAGCGCGACACAATGAGCAGTTCTTC. The rearrangement uses TRBV30 and TRBJ2-1, with 10 bases matching TRBD2. CDR3 size: 16 residues. CDR1 and CDR2 (germline): GTSNPN, SVGIG (reference sequence).

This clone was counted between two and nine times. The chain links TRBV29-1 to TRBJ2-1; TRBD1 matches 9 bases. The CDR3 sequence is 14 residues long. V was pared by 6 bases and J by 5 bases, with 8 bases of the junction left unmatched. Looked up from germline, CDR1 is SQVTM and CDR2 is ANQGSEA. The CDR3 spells CSVAGTGNNNEQFF. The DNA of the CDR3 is TGCAGCGTGGCCGGGACAGGGAACAACAATGAGCAGTTCTTC.

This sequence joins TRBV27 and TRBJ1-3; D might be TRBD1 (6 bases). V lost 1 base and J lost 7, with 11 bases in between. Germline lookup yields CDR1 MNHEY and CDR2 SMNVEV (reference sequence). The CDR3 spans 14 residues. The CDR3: CASSLWAGDNTIYF. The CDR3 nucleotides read TGTGCCAGCAGTTTATGGGCAGGGGATAACACCATATATTTT.

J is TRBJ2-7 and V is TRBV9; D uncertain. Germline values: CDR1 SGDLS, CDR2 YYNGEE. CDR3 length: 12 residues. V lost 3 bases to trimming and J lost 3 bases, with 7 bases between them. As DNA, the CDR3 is TGTGCCAGCAGCGGGAGAGACTACGAGCAGTACTTC. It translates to CASSGRDYEQYF.

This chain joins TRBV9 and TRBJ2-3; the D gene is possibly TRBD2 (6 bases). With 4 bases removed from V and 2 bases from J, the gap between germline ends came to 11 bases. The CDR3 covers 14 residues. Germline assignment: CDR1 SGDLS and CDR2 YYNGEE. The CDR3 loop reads CASSLAGYTDTQYF. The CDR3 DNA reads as TGTGCCAGCAGCCTGGCGGGATACACAGATACGCAGTATTTT.

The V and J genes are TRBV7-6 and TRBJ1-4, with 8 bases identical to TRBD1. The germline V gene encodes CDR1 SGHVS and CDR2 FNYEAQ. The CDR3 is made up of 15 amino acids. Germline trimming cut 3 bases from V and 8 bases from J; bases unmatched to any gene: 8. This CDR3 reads CASSLGAGGREKLFF. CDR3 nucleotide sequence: TGTGCCAGCAGCTTGGGTGCAGGGGGCAGGGAAAAACTGTTTTTT.

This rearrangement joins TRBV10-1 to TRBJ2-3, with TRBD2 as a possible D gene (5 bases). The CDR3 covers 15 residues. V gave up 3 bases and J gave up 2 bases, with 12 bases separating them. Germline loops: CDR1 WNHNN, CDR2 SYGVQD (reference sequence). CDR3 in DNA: TGCGCCAGCAGTGATGCACGGGGTCCCACAGATACGCAGTATTTT. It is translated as CASSDARGPTDTQYF.

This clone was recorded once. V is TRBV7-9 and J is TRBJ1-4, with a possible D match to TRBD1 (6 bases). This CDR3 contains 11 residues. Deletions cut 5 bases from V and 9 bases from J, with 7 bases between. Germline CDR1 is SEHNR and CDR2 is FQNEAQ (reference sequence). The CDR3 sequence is CASSGQQKLFF. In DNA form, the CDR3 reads TGTGCCAGCAGCGGACAGCAAAAACTGTTTTTT.

CDR3 DNA: TGTGCCAGCAGCCCGGACAGGGGCACAGATACGCAGTATTTT. Protein sequence: CASSPDRGTDTQYF. J is TRBJ2-3 and V is TRBV27; TRBD1 matches at 8 bases. Germline V lookup: CDR1 MNHEY, CDR2 SMNVEV (reference sequence). This CDR3 comprises 14 residues. J lost 1 base, V lost 6 bases, and 3 bases had no gene match.

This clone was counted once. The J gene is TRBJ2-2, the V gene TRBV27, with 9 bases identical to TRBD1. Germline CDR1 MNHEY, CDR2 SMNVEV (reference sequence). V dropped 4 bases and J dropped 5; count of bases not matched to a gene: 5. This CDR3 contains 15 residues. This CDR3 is CASSWGQGGTGELFF. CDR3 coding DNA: TGTGCCAGCAGTTGGGGACAGGGAGGGACCGGGGAGCTGTTTTTT.